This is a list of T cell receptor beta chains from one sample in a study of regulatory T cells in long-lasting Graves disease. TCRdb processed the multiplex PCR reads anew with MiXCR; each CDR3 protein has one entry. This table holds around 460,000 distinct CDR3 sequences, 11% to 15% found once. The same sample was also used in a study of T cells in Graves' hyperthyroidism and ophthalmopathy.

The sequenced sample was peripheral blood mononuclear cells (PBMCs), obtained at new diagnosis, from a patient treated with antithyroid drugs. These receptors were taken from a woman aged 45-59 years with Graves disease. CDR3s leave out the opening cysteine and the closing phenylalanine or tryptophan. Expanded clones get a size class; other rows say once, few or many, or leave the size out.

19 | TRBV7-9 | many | ASSLPLGRVGVRELYNEQF
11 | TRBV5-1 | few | ASSGQGKDTQY
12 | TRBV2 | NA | ASHRQGAYNEQF
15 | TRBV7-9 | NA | ASSLSQPGQVNEKLF
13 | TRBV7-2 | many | ASSLGTGPFYEQY
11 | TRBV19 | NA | ASSIWDSYEQY
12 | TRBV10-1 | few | ASSEGQANSPLH
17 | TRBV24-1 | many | ATSDTGHPGGDSNQPQH
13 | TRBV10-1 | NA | ASSDSSENTGELF
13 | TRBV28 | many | ASSHRQGAGEKLF
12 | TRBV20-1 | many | SATGDRTNTEAF
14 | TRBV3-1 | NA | ASSQGSPGRDNEQF
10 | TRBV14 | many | ASSRSKDTQY
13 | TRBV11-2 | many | ASSFGQGGQETQY
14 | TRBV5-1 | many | ASSLEGQEPYNEQF
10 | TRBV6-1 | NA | ARSLTRETQY
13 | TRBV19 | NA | ASTERSDRGHEQY
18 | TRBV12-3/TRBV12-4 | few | ASSLPPGTSTEGNTGELF
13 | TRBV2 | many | ASSELGRELNEQY
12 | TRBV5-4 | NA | ASSAPGLGETQY
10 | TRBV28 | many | ASSLPGYEQY
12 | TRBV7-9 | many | ASSLEVRGYPQY
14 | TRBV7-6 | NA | ASSPGTSGKFNEQF
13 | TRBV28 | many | ATEGGLRRYNEQF
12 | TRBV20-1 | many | SATGPPYQETQY
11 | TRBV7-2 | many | ASGAGQTYGYT